The 28 T cell receptor beta chains given below trace back to one sample, sequenced in a study of T cells in narcolepsy. Sequenced by immunoSEQ multiplex PCR; TCRdb stores in-frame clones only, minus some. The sample has 36,000 or so clones; approximately 86% are singletons. The source material was CD45RA- memory CD4+ T cells from PBMCs. The receptor source for this set is a human donor with narcolepsy.

A few counts support this clone. The CDR3: CASSPRGESYGYTF. The DNA for the CDR3 is TGTGCCAGCAGCCCCCGTGGCGAGTCCTATGGCTACACCTTC. This chain links TRBV7-2 with TRBJ1-2; D not resolved. Trimming removed 5 bases from V and 4 bases from J, with 14 bases in between. Germline V gene lookup returns CDR1 SGHTA and CDR2 FQGNSA. The CDR3 length is 14 residues.

This clone came up a few times. The chain employs TRBV28 and TRBJ2-7; tentatively, D is TRBD1 (6 bases). Germline lookup yields CDR1 MDHEN and CDR2 SYDVKM. V lost 5 bases and J lost 2, with 10 bases in between. This CDR3 has 13 residues. The CDR3 reads CASSLQGTYEQYF. The CDR3, as DNA: TGTGCCAGCAGTCTACAGGGCACCTACGAGCAGTACTTC. The entire variable domain, with the rest obtained from reference TRBV28 and TRBJ2-7, is as follows: DVKVTQSSRYLVKRTGEKVFLECVQDMDHENMFWYRQDPGLGLRLIYFSYDVKMKEKGDIPEGYSVSREKKERFSLILESASTNQTSMYLCASSLQGTYEQYFGPGTRLTVT.

The CDR3 region is CASSLYRAETEAFF. The CDR3 bases are TGCGCCAGCAGCTTGTACAGGGCGGAGACTGAAGCTTTCTTT. The V gene is TRBV5-1, the J gene TRBJ1-1; tentatively, D is TRBD1 (6 bases). V lost 1 base, J lost 5 bases, and 12 bases lay in between. CDR1 is SGHRS, CDR2 YFSETQ, per germline. The CDR3 sequence is 14 residues long.

This chain links TRBV5-4 with TRBJ1-3; unclear D gene. This CDR3 has 14 amino acids. Germline CDR1 is SGHNT and CDR2 is YYREEE (reference sequence). Trimming took off 0 bases at V and 1 base at J, with 5 bases between the two ends. CDR3 DNA: TGTGCCAGCAGCTTGGTTGGTTCTGGAAACACCATATATTTT. This codes for CASSLVGSGNTIYF. Looking up the rest from reference TRBV5-4 and TRBJ1-3 gives the full variable domain: ETGVTQSPTHLIKTRGQQVTLRCSSQSGHNTVSWYQQALGQGPQFIFQYYREEENGRGNFPPRFSGLQFPNYSSELNVNALELDDSALYLCASSLVGSGNTIYFGEGSWLTVV.

This chain links TRBV7-2 with TRBJ2-5, with D possibly TRBD2 on 6 matching bases. V lost 5 bases to trimming and J lost 4 bases, with 11 bases between them. Germline V gives CDR1 SGHTA, CDR2 FQGNSA. The CDR3 sequence is 13 residues long. CDR3: CASSRRGLETQYF. The CDR3 bases are TGTGCCAGCAGCCGACGGGGACTAGAGACCCAGTACTTC.

The chain has TRBV7-3 and TRBJ2-5; TRBD1 might be the D (6 bases). The CDR3 consists of 15 residues. CDR1 SGHTA and CDR2 FQGTGA come from the germline V gene. With 5 bases removed from V and 2 bases from J, the gap between germline ends came to 15 bases. The CDR3 coding sequence is TGTGCCAGCAGCACAACCGGGACAACGCAAGAGACCCAGTACTTC. Its translation is CASSTTGTTQETQYF. Drawing the rest from reference TRBV7-3 and TRBJ2-5, the complete variable domain is GAGVSQTPSNKVTEKGKYVELRCDPISGHTALYWYRQSLGQGPEFLIYFQGTGAADDSGLPNDRFFAVRPEGSVSTLKIQRTERGDSAVYLCASSTTGTTQETQYFGPGTRLLVL.

V usage is TRBV7-2 and J usage is TRBJ1-1; possible D gene TRBD1, 5 bases. The V gene lost 4 bases and the J gene lost 1 base, with 13 bases spanning the gap. Germline V gene data show CDR1 as SGHTA and CDR2 as FQGNSA. The CDR3 is made up of 15 amino acids. The CDR3 nucleotides are TGTGCCAGCAGCTACAGGCCGACTTGGAACACTGAAGCTTTCTTT. It encodes CASSYRPTWNTEAFF.

The gene calls are TRBV4-1 and TRBJ2-5; D perhaps matches TRBD1 (5 bases). Trimming shortened V by 1 base and J by 4 bases, and 13 bases separated the two germline ends. Germline V gene data show CDR1 as MGHRA and CDR2 as YSYEKL. This CDR3 comprises 15 residues. The CDR3 nucleotides are TGCGCCAGCAGCCAAGGATCAGGGTCGGGAGAGACCCAGTACTTC. Translating it yields CASSQGSGSGETQYF.

The rearrangement links TRBV5-1 to TRBJ2-2, with no clear D. Trimming cost V 0 bases and J 3 bases, with 9 bases left between them. Germline-derived CDR1 and CDR2 are SGHRS and YFSETQ. The CDR3 is made up of 15 amino acids. The CDR3 sequence: CASSLAVPDTGELFF. Written as DNA, the CDR3 is TGCGCCAGCAGCTTGGCCGTCCCCGACACCGGGGAGCTGTTTTTT.

This clone has just one count. In DNA form, the CDR3 reads TGTGCCAGCAGCCCCAACCGGGCCTACTCCTACGAGCAGTACTTC. Its protein product is CASSPNRAYSYEQYF. This chain connects TRBV7-8 to TRBJ2-7, with D hard to call. The CDR3 extends over 15 amino acids. Trimming took off 5 bases at V and 0 bases at J, with 14 bases between the two ends. Germline CDR1 SGHVS, CDR2 FQNEAQ.

The chain couples TRBV4-3 to TRBJ2-1, with 9 bases aligning to TRBD2. With 0 bases clipped from V and 6 bases from J, the junction kept 9 bases outside the gene matches. The CDR3 has 17 residues. Germline V gene lookup returns CDR1 LGHNA and CDR2 YSLEER. The DNA of the CDR3 is TGCGCCAGCAGCCAAGATCTCGCGGGAGGGCCACGCAATGAGCAGTTCTTC. The encoded protein is CASSQDLAGGPRNEQFF.

The V call is TRBV4-3, the J call TRBJ2-3, with a weak D call TRBD2 (5 bases). This CDR3 spans 13 amino acids. The V end was cut by 3 bases, the J end by 5 bases, with 9 bases between. Germline-derived CDR1 and CDR2 are LGHNA and YSLEER. The CDR3 here is CASSQELGDTQYF. CDR3 DNA sequence: TGCGCCAGCAGCCAGGAACTAGGAGATACGCAGTATTTT.

The chain recombines TRBV30 with TRBJ2-7; D is unclear. Between the trimmed V and J ends, which lost 3 bases and 2 bases, there was a span of 5 bases. The length of the CDR3 is 11 residues. The germline V gene encodes CDR1 GTSNPN and CDR2 SVGIG (reference sequence). Written as DNA, the CDR3 is TGTGCCTGGAGCCCGGCCTACGAGCAGTACTTC. This gives the protein CAWSPAYEQYF.

In its sample, this clone ranks as medium-sized. The J gene is TRBJ1-4, the V gene TRBV4-3; 7 nucleotides line up with TRBD1. The CDR3 contains 15 residues. The germline V gene encodes CDR1 LGHNA and CDR2 YSLEER. J gave up 8 bases and V 4 bases, and 10 bases lay outside the gene matches. The CDR3 reads CASSPATGKIEKLFF. As DNA, the CDR3 is TGCGCCAGCAGCCCAGCGACAGGGAAGATCGAAAAACTGTTTTTT.

The chain couples TRBV2 to TRBJ2-7, with 11 bases lining up with TRBD1. Losses at the gene ends were 3 bases for V and 6 bases for J; bases not matched to a gene: 4. The CDR3 has 14 amino acids. Germline-derived CDR1 and CDR2 are SNHLY and FYNNEI. CDR3 protein: CASSESGQGAEQYF. In DNA form, the CDR3 reads TGTGCCAGCAGTGAGTCAGGACAGGGGGCCGAGCAGTACTTC.

This sequence joins TRBV18 and TRBJ2-5; no clear D gene. CDR1 KGHSH and CDR2 LQKENI come from the germline V gene. V shed 3 bases and J shed 2 bases, with 10 bases lying between them. The CDR3 extends over 14 amino acids. The CDR3 protein is CASSPRRSQETQYF. For the CDR3, the DNA is TGTGCCAGCTCACCGAGGCGCAGTCAAGAGACCCAGTACTTC.

The chain employs TRBV7-2 and TRBJ2-1; D is perhaps TRBD1 (5 bases). Trimming took off 5 bases at V and 10 bases at J, with 15 bases between the two ends. The CDR3 is made up of 13 amino acids. Germline V gene sequence: CDR1 SGHTA, CDR2 FQGNSA. CDR3 protein: CASSPWGNREQFF. As DNA, the CDR3 is TGTGCCAGCAGCCCTTGGGGCAACAGAGAGCAGTTCTTC. The full variable domain, its missing parts supplied by reference TRBV7-2 and TRBJ2-1, is GAGVSQSPSNKVTEKGKDVELRCDPISGHTALYWYRQSLGQGLEFLIYFQGNSAPDKSGLPSDRFSAERTGGSVSTLTIQRTQQEDSAVYLCASSPWGNREQFFGPGTRLTVL.

The chain uses TRBV7-2 and TRBJ2-1; 8 nucleotides align to TRBD2. The CDR3 runs to 16 residues. V lost 5 bases and J lost 7; bases outside the gene matches: 13. Germline lookup yields CDR1 SGHTA and CDR2 FQGNSA. The DNA of the CDR3 is TGTGCCAGCAGCCCACAAGCGGGAGCGATTGGGAATGAGCAGTTCTTC. It codes for CASSPQAGAIGNEQFF.

The chain joins TRBV7-9 to TRBJ2-7, with 8 bases matching TRBD2. The trim removed 4 bases at V and 5 bases at J, leaving 7 bases unmatched. CDR3 length: 14 residues. Germline V gene data show CDR1 as SEHNR and CDR2 as FQNEAQ (reference sequence). CDR3: CASSSGTSLDEQYF. CDR3 sequence (DNA): TGTGCCAGCAGCTCCGGGACTAGTTTGGACGAGCAGTACTTC.

The rearrangement joins TRBV5-1 to TRBJ1-1; no clear D gene. The length of the CDR3 is 14 residues. The V end was cut by 7 bases, the J end by 0 bases, with 13 bases between. Germline CDR1 is SGHRS and CDR2 is YFSETQ. The DNA of the CDR3 is TGCGCCAGCCGACCGAGCCTCATGAACACTGAAGCTTTCTTT. Translated: CASRPSLMNTEAFF.

As concerns this clone: Germline is not matched at one junction end, which may reflect a read error. The gene calls are TRBV7-7 and TRBJ2-7, with TRBD1 as a possible D gene (6 bases). The CDR3 consists of 13 residues. Looked up from germline, CDR1 is SSHAT and CDR2 is FNYEAQ (reference sequence). The DNA for the CDR3 is TGTGCTAGCAGCTACTCGACAGGAGCGGAGCAGTACTTC. This encodes CASSYSTGAEQYF.

This clone was seen just once. CDR3 in DNA: TGTGCCAGCAGTTCAGAGTATGGCTACACCTTC. Protein sequence: CASSSEYGYTF. The chain carries TRBV2 and TRBJ1-2, with D unresolved. Trimming shortened V by 5 bases and J by 5 bases, and 6 bases separated the two germline ends. The CDR3 spans 11 residues. Per the germline V gene, CDR1 is SNHLY and CDR2 is FYNNEI.

This chain uses TRBV7-2 with TRBJ2-7, with D possibly being TRBD1 (6 bases). Trimming cost V 1 base and J 5 bases, with 6 bases left between them. CDR3 length: 12 residues. The V gene's germline CDR1 is SGHTA and CDR2 FQGNSA. The CDR3 here is CASSLEGDEQYF. The CDR3 DNA follows: TGTGCCAGCAGCTTAGAGGGGGACGAGCAGTACTTC.

The CDR3 coding sequence is TGTGCCAGCAGGGAATATGAGGGCGGCTACACCTTC. This codes for CASREYEGGYTF. The J gene is TRBJ1-2, the V gene TRBV2; D unresolved. Germline lookup yields CDR1 SNHLY and CDR2 FYNNEI. V lost 6 bases to trimming and J lost 8 bases, with 13 bases between them. This CDR3 spans 12 amino acids.

The rearrangement uses TRBV6-6 and TRBJ2-7; 9 positions agree with TRBD1. With V trimmed by 5 bases and J by 6 bases, 2 bases remained unmatched. This CDR3 has 12 residues. CDR1 is MNHNY, CDR2 SVGAGI, per germline (reference sequence). The CDR3 nucleotides are TGTGCCAGCAGTCCACAGGGGGCCGAGCAGTACTTC. Its translation is CASSPQGAEQYF.

This chain links TRBV7-3 with TRBJ2-6; D is unresolved. The germline gives CDR1 SGHTA, CDR2 FQGTGA. The germline V and J ends were trimmed by 8 bases and 0 bases, with 8 bases remaining between them. The CDR3 extends over 14 amino acids. The CDR3 region is CASAPNSGANVLTF. The CDR3, as DNA: TGTGCCAGCGCCCCCAACTCTGGGGCCAACGTCCTGACTTTC.

This chain connects TRBV4-3 to TRBJ1-1; no clear D gene. CDR1 is LGHNA and CDR2 is YSLEER in the germline V gene. This CDR3 has 13 residues. V was clipped by 0 bases and J by 0 bases, with 2 bases between them. CDR3 DNA: TGCGCCAGCAGCCAAGAGATGAACACTGAAGCTTTCTTT. As protein: CASSQEMNTEAFF.

DNA of the CDR3: TGTGCCAGCTCCCCGGGACAGGGTGGAGTAGGCTACACCTTC. It yields the protein CASSPGQGGVGYTF. The gene calls are TRBV18 and TRBJ1-2; 9 nucleotides match TRBD1. Germline-derived CDR1 and CDR2 are KGHSH and LQKENI. This CDR3 region has 14 residues. Germline trimming cut 6 bases from V and 8 bases from J; bases unmatched to any gene: 10.